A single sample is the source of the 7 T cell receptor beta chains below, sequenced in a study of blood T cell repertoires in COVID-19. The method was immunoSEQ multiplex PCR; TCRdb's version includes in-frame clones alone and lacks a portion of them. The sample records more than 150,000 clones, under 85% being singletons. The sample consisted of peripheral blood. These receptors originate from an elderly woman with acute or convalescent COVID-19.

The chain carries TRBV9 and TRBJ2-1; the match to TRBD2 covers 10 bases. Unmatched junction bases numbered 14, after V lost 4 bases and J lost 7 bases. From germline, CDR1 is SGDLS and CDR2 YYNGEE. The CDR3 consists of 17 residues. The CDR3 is CASSRTSGTPSANEQFF. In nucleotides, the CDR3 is TGTGCCAGCAGCCGTACTAGCGGGACCCCTTCAGCAAATGAGCAGTTCTTC.

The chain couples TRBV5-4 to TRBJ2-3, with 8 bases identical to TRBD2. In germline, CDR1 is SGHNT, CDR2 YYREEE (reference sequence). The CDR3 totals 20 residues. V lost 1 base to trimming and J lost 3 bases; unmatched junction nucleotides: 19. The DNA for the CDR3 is TGTGCCAGCAGCTTGTGGGGGGGGAGCGGGAGCCCTGGAGGGACAGATACGCAGTATTTT. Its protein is CASSLWGGSGSPGGTDTQYF. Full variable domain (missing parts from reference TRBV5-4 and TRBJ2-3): ETGVTQSPTHLIKTRGQQVTLRCSSQSGHNTVSWYQQALGQGPQFIFQYYREEENGRGNFPPRFSGLQFPNYSSELNVNALELDDSALYLCASSLWGGSGSPGGTDTQYFGPGTRLTVL.

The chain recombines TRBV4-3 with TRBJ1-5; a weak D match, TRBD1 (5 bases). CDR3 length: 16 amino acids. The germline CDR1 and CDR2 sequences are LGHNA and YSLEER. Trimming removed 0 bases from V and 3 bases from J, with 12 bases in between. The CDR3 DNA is TGCGCCAGCAGCCAAGAATCCCAAGGGGCCAATCAGCCCCAGCATTTT. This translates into CASSQESQGANQPQHF.

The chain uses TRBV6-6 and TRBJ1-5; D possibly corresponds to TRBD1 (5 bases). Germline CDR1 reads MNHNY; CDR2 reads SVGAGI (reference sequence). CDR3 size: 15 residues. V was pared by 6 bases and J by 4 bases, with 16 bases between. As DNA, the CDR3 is TGTGCCAGCAGCGAACTCGGGCAGGGTAATCAGCCCCAGCATTTT. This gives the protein CASSELGQGNQPQHF.

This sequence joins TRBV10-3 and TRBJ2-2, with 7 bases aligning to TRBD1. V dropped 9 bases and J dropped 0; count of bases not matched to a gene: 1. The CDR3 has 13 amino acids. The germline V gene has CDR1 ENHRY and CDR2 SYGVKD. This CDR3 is CAMTGSNTGELFF. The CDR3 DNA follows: TGTGCCATGACAGGGTCGAACACCGGGGAGCTGTTTTTT.

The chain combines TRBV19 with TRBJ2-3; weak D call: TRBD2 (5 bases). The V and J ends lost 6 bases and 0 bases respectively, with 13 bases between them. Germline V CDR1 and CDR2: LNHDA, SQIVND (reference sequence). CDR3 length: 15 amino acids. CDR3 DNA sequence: TGTGCCAGTAGAGTTACGGACTTGAGCACAGATACGCAGTATTTT. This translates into CASRVTDLSTDTQYF.

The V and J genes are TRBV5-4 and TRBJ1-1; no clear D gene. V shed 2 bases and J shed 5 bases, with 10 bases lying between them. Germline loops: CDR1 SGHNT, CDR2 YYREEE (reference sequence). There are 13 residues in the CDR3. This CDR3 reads CASSFEGGTEAFF. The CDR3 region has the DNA TGTGCCAGCAGCTTCGAGGGCGGAACTGAAGCTTTCTTT.